This TCR beta chain was profiled in a study of patients and donors after allogeneic stem cell transplantation. This clonotype was detected a few times. CDR3 length equals 14 residues. V dropped 0 bases and J dropped 4; count of bases not matched to a gene: 4. CDR1 and CDR2 (germline): DFQATT, SNEGSKA (reference sequence). Via MiXCR, TCRdb re-called the RT-PCR reads, giving one row per CDR3 protein. The sample includes about 57,000 distinct CDR3 sequences, 13% of them seen just once. Sequencing was performed on blood, either unsorted or a sorted T cell fraction (not recorded which). The clonotype comes from a human donor who was either an allogeneic HSCT recipient or a stem cell or donor lymphocyte infusion donor (not recorded which). It is not recorded whose cells these are; they may come from a transplant donor. The rearrangement uses TRBV20-1 and TRBJ2-7; 9 bases are shared with TRBD2. The CDR3 loop is CSARDLAGMYEQYF. DNA of the CDR3: TGCAGTGCTAGAGATCTAGCGGGAATGTACGAGCAGTACTTC.